The clone carrying this T cell receptor beta chain has a handful of counts. Its antigen is as yet unknown. This entry comes from a study of T cell repertoires in cytomegalovirus infection. Turning to the study itself: CMV infection together with matching HLA type was indicated by public TCR beta signatures. Study-level results: Dominating the ex vivo response were HLA-C-restricted CMV-specific TCR beta clonotypes. Individuals carrying CMV plus the relevant HLA were identified by cumulative frequency of public TCR beta families.

The V gene lost 4 bases and the J gene lost 5 bases, with 11 bases spanning the gap. Germline CDR1 is MGHRA and CDR2 is YSYEKL. The CDR3 sequence is 13 residues long. A single record per CDR3 protein comes from TCRdb applying MiXCR to the reads. The sample shows approximately 590,000 distinct CDR3 sequences, 40% of them seen only once. The V and J genes are TRBV4-1 and TRBJ2-5, with unresolved D. The sequence came from a human donor in good health (CMV status not recorded). Some clones in this sample may be carry-over from other donors' samples. Sequenced here: cultured PBMCs, sampled from culture after CMV antigen stimulation. The CDR3, as DNA: TGCGCCAGCAGCCTAAGTAACCCCGAGACCCAGTACTTC. The encoded protein is CASSLSNPETQYF.